These 16 T cell receptor beta chains originate from one sample sequenced in a study of shared clonotypes between healthy human individuals. Terminally differentiated effector memory CD45RA+ cells were excluded by CCR7 positive selection of CD45RO-negative cells. Assay: immunoSEQ multiplex PCR; the TCRdb copy retains only in-frame clones and omits some. The sample comprises some 740,000 clones, more than 85% of which are singletons, and around 24% rests with the top ten. The sequenced sample consisted of naive CD8+ T cells sorted from blood. These receptors were collected from a man between 25 and 39 years old in good health.

CDR3: CASSLDGPPPGHEQFF. Written as DNA, the CDR3 is TGTGCCAGCAGCTTAGACGGACCCCCTCCGGGCCATGAGCAGTTCTTC. V is TRBV7-2 and J is TRBJ2-1; D gene uncertain. Germline V gene data show CDR1 as SGHTA and CDR2 as FQGNSA. The CDR3 is 16 amino acids. V was cut by 1 base and J by 8 bases, with 18 bases left in between.

V and J are TRBV28 and TRBJ2-3, with 10 bases matching TRBD1. From germline, CDR1 is MDHEN and CDR2 SYDVKM. The V segment lost 5 bases and the J segment 4 bases; nucleotides outside the gene matches: 6. This CDR3 comprises 15 residues. This CDR3 is CASSAGTGVSDTQYF. CDR3 sequence (DNA): TGTGCCAGCAGTGCCGGGACAGGGGTGTCAGATACGCAGTATTTT.

This clone was observed once. The genes are TRBV5-1 and TRBJ1-3; D ambiguous. The CDR3 runs to 18 residues. Trimming stripped 4 bases from V and 0 bases from J, with 20 bases between. Germline V gene sequence: CDR1 SGHRS, CDR2 YFSETQ. The CDR3 sequence: CASSRNPGPPSSGNTIYF. The CDR3 nucleotides read TGCGCCAGCAGCCGTAACCCCGGACCTCCGAGCTCTGGAAACACCATATATTTT.

This chain joins TRBV6-6 and TRBJ2-7; D is uncertain. The V end lost 5 bases, the J end lost 7 bases, and 21 bases lay between the germline ends. This CDR3 has 15 amino acids. Germline V lookup: CDR1 MNHNY, CDR2 SVGAGI (reference sequence). CDR3 loop: CASSRLGTLGSEQYF. In nucleotides, the CDR3 is TGTGCCAGCAGTCGTCTGGGCACTTTAGGCTCGGAGCAGTACTTC.

This clone appeared once. V usage is TRBV7-2 and J usage is TRBJ1-2, with 10 bases lining up with TRBD1. CDR1 and CDR2 (germline): SGHTA, FQGNSA. The CDR3 loop spans 16 amino acids. With V trimmed by 1 base and J by 8 bases, 10 bases remained unmatched. The CDR3 bases are TGTGCCAGCAGCTTAGTTCAATGGGACAGGGGTTTCGGCTACACCTTC. It codes for CASSLVQWDRGFGYTF.

Only one count was recorded for this clone. The genes are TRBV6-5 and TRBJ2-3; D gene unclear. V was clipped by 6 bases and J by 4 bases, with 14 bases between them. In germline, CDR1 is MNHEY, CDR2 SVGAGI. The CDR3 contains 14 residues. Written as DNA, the CDR3 is TGTGCCAGCAGCCCCCTTAGTTTTCCAGATACGCAGTATTTT. Translated: CASSPLSFPDTQYF.

In this sample, this clone turned up once. This chain joins TRBV11-2 and TRBJ2-5; maybe TRBD2 (5 bases). The CDR3 sequence is 19 residues long. Germline-derived CDR1 and CDR2 are SGHAT and FQNNGV. The V gene lost 2 bases and the J gene lost 2 bases, with 24 bases spanning the gap. The CDR3 is CASSLFPEDLWETQETQYF. CDR3 in DNA: TGTGCCAGCAGCTTATTTCCCGAAGACCTTTGGGAGACGCAAGAGACCCAGTACTTC.

This clone was observed a single time. This rearrangement joins TRBV14 to TRBJ2-3; no reliable D call. The CDR3 runs 12 residues. Trimming stripped 4 bases from V and 6 bases from J, with 8 bases between. Germline assignment: CDR1 SGHDN and CDR2 FVKESK. This chain's CDR3 is CASSPLWDTQYF. The CDR3 bases are TGTGCCAGCAGCCCCTTATGGGATACGCAGTATTTT.

The chain carries TRBV4-1 and TRBJ2-1; no definite D call. With 0 bases removed from V and 9 bases from J, the gap between germline ends came to 15 bases. Germline CDR1 MGHRA, CDR2 YSYEKL. The CDR3 consists of 15 residues. CDR3 sequence reads: CASSQDPARGIEQFF. CDR3 nucleotide sequence: TGCGCCAGCAGCCAAGACCCTGCTCGAGGCATTGAGCAGTTCTTC.

The rearrangement links TRBV2 to TRBJ2-1; 7 bases map to TRBD1. The CDR3 covers 16 residues. Germline V gene data show CDR1 as SNHLY and CDR2 as FYNNEI. The ends lost 1 base at V and 2 bases at J; junction bases unmatched: 5. The CDR3 loop is CASSEERGRAYNEQFF. The CDR3 nucleotides read TGTGCCAGCAGTGAAGAGAGGGGGCGCGCCTACAATGAGCAGTTCTTC.

This chain links TRBV6-5 with TRBJ2-7; D unresolved. V was trimmed by 4 bases and J by 6 bases, leaving 7 bases between them. The CDR3 extends over 11 amino acids. Germline V gene data show CDR1 as MNHEY and CDR2 as SVGAGI. The CDR3 DNA sequence: TGTGCCAGCAGTTTATATCCCGAGCAGTACTTC. Its protein product is CASSLYPEQYF.

The chain couples TRBV27 to TRBJ2-7, with TRBD1 identical over 9 bases. The CDR3 runs to 15 residues. J lost 5 bases, V lost 3 bases, and 8 bases had no gene match. Germline V gives CDR1 MNHEY, CDR2 SMNVEV (reference sequence). The DNA of the CDR3 is TGTGCCAGCAGTTTGTGGGGACAGGGACCCCACGAGCAGTACTTC. The encoded protein is CASSLWGQGPHEQYF.

The rearrangement uses TRBV6-5 and TRBJ2-7; D uncertain. In germline, CDR1 is MNHEY, CDR2 SVGAGI. The CDR3 has 13 amino acids. V was shortened by 8 bases and J by 6 bases, with 17 bases between the two germline ends. The CDR3 is CASGWAPGREQYF. CDR3 nucleotide sequence: TGTGCCAGCGGATGGGCCCCTGGGCGCGAGCAGTACTTC.

The J gene is TRBJ2-1, the V gene TRBV7-8; 8 bases match TRBD2. The V gene's germline CDR1 is SGHVS and CDR2 FQNEAQ. There are 17 residues in the CDR3. V gave up 4 bases and J gave up 6 bases; unmatched junction bases: 14. The CDR3 is CASSSPGGAQSPNEQFF. Written as DNA, the CDR3 is TGTGCCAGCAGCTCCCCCGGGGGGGCTCAGTCCCCCAATGAGCAGTTCTTC.

The chain carries TRBV20-1 and TRBJ2-7; no reliable D call. With 0 bases removed from V and 5 bases from J, the gap between germline ends came to 5 bases. Germline lookup yields CDR1 DFQATT and CDR2 SNEGSKA (reference sequence). The CDR3 length is 11 residues. CDR3 bases: TGCAGTGCTAGAGATCTGGACGAGCAGTACTTC. Amino acid sequence: CSARDLDEQYF.

V is TRBV27 and J is TRBJ2-2, with D maybe TRBD1 (6 bases). Germline assignment: CDR1 MNHEY and CDR2 SMNVEV (reference sequence). The CDR3 is 16 amino acids. The V and J ends lost 4 bases and 6 bases respectively, with 18 bases between them. DNA for the CDR3: TGTGCCAGCAGTTACGGAGAAGGGGGTAGAGCCGGGGAGCTGTTTTTT. This codes for CASSYGEGGRAGELFF.